A selection of T cell receptor beta chains follows, all from one sample in a study of cytomegalovirus exposure and HLA in healthy donors. Measured with immunoSEQ multiplex PCR; TCRdb has only the in-frame clones, and not every one. The sample holds 150,000 or so clones; 80% are singletons and the top ten take 1%. The sample was PBMCs. The receptors were gathered from a woman in her forties or fifties in good health and CMV-seropositive. CDR3s leave out the opening cysteine and the closing phenylalanine or tryptophan.

>TRBV30
AWSAGETQY
>TRBV27
ASSLGRGGEQY
>TRBV5-1
ASSDRTGSTDTQY
>TRBV27
ASQRFGTSGRETQY
>TRBV4-3
ASSQNPQGVSGYT
>TRBV28
ASSSGGTGRSGYT
>TRBV19
ASSIAWREGGNEQF
>TRBV25-1
ASRGWASGDYEQY
>TRBV6-1
ASEGRSSYKQY
>TRBV11-2
ASSLTGSGELF
>TRBV19
ASSTRAEHEQF
>TRBV13
ASSSIRGTEAF
>TRBV28
ASRHLTEAF
>TRBV18
ASSPFNMRGGADTQY
>TRBV11-2
ASSSTGLYEQY
>TRBV6-6
ASRLQGASSGNTIY
>TRBV19
ASVSRHPSEEQY
>TRBV4-3
ASSPVDSPNVVQY
>TRBV9
ASSSRSGDEKLF
>TRBV9
ASSVRADEQF
>TRBV28
ASSVYRGGGTQY
>TRBV4-2
ASSQVVAGAAHEQY
>TRBV5-1
ASSPAWGRSYGYT
>TRBV18
ASSPQIDRGGTAEAF
>TRBV11-2
ASSLVAASAGYEQY
>TRBV6-1
ASSEVVGTPGANVLT
>TRBV6-4
ASSPTGNGNQPQH
>TRBV11-1
ASSTWTGGTTGELF
>TRBV15
ATSRQGSGNEQF
>TRBV19
ASSIPSSDTQY
>TRBV7-3
ASSPQVGSSRGELF
>TRBV18
ASSTMQTSTDTQY
>TRBV7-9
ASSLPIRDTNEKLF
>TRBV7-2
ASSLQGNAEAF
>TRBV5-1
ASSLATGGQDEQY
>TRBV20-1
GAERNYGYT
>TRBV9
ASSVGQSSYEQY
>TRBV20-1
SANYGETQY
>TRBV9
ASSVAGEGGYT